The 9 T cell receptor beta chains below come from one sample, sequenced in a study of blood T cell repertoires in COVID-19. Measured with immunoSEQ multiplex PCR; TCRdb has only the in-frame clones, and not every one. The data contain about 140,000 clones, about 80% of them singletons. Input material: peripheral blood. The receptors derive from a human donor in a cohort sampled during active COVID-19.

The V gene is TRBV5-1, the J gene TRBJ2-3; 7 nucleotides line up with TRBD2. The CDR3 loop spans 16 amino acids. V lost 3 bases, J lost 3 bases, and 10 bases stayed unmatched. Germline assignment: CDR1 SGHRS and CDR2 YFSETQ. The CDR3 nucleotides are TGCGCCAGCAGCTACCGTCCGGGCGGGAGTACAGATACGCAGTATTTT. This gives the protein CASSYRPGGSTDTQYF.

The chain is built from TRBV14 and TRBJ2-2; the match to TRBD1 covers 7 bases. Trimming removed 4 bases from V and 7 bases from J; junction bases left unmatched: 3. The CDR3 spans 13 residues. Looked up from germline, CDR1 is SGHDN and CDR2 is FVKESK. The CDR3 bases are TGTGCCAGCAGCCCAGGGGGTCACGGGGAGCTGTTTTTT. As protein: CASSPGGHGELFF.

The V gene is TRBV5-4, the J gene TRBJ1-4, with no clear D. Looked up from germline, CDR1 is SGHNT and CDR2 is YYREEE (reference sequence). The CDR3 has 15 amino acids. V was trimmed by 0 bases and J by 5 bases, leaving 11 bases between them. Here the CDR3 DNA reads TGTGCCAGCAGCTTGGGGAGCGGACTAAATGAAAAACTGTTTTTT. Translated: CASSLGSGLNEKLFF.

V and J are TRBV5-8 and TRBJ2-2; unclear D gene. The V gene lost 4 bases and the J gene lost 0 bases, with 16 bases spanning the gap. Per the germline V gene, CDR1 is SGHTS and CDR2 is YDEGEE. The CDR3 is made up of 17 amino acids. The CDR3 DNA reads as TGTGCCAGCAGCGCGATCACACTTAGCTCGAACACCGGGGAGCTGTTTTTT. Protein sequence: CASSAITLSSNTGELFF.

This clone was picked up a small number of times. DNA of the CDR3: TGTGCCAGCAGCCCGGTGGCACAGGGGAGCGGAAACACCATATATTTT. Protein sequence: CASSPVAQGSGNTIYF. The chain employs TRBV9 and TRBJ1-3; 7 bases are a match to TRBD1. Germline V gene sequence: CDR1 SGDLS, CDR2 YYNGEE. The junction had 11 bases not matched to a gene; V was cut back by 4 bases and J by 4 bases. The CDR3 is 16 amino acids.

The chain uses TRBV9 and TRBJ2-3; TRBD2 matches at 7 bases. The CDR3 length is 16 residues. Trimming at V came to 0 bases and at J to 2 bases, leaving 6 bases not matched to a gene. Germline CDR1 and CDR2: SGDLS and YYNGEE. As DNA, the CDR3 is TGTGCCAGCAGCGTAGCTCCAGCGGGGTACACAGATACGCAGTATTTT. Translated, it gives CASSVAPAGYTDTQYF.

V is TRBV5-8 and J is TRBJ2-3, with D perhaps TRBD1 (6 bases). Trimming stripped 6 bases from V and 0 bases from J, with 11 bases between. The CDR3 spans 14 residues. Germline CDR1 is SGHTS and CDR2 is YDEGEE. In DNA form, the CDR3 reads TGTGCCAGCACCTATGGACAGAGCACAGATACGCAGTATTTT. The encoded protein is CASTYGQSTDTQYF.

This clone appeared a few times. The chain recombines TRBV3-1 (or the pseudogene TRBV3-2) with TRBJ2-7, with D maybe TRBD2 (5 bases). V lost 3 bases and J 1 base, leaving 16 bases between the germline ends. The CDR3 consists of 16 residues. In germline, CDR1 is LGHDT, CDR2 YNNKEL (reference sequence). Here the CDR3 DNA reads TGTGCCAGCAGCCAGGACTTAGTCACGGCATCCTACGAGCAGTACTTC. This codes for CASSQDLVTASYEQYF.

The chain has TRBV28 and TRBJ1-4; weak D call: TRBD1 (5 bases). The CDR3 loop spans 15 amino acids. Germline CDR1 is MDHEN and CDR2 is SYDVKM. Trimming took 8 bases from V and 3 from J, leaving 16 bases between them. The CDR3 nucleotides are TGTGCCAGCGGAGATCCAGGGAGGGCTAATGAAAAACTGTTTTTT. It encodes CASGDPGRANEKLFF.